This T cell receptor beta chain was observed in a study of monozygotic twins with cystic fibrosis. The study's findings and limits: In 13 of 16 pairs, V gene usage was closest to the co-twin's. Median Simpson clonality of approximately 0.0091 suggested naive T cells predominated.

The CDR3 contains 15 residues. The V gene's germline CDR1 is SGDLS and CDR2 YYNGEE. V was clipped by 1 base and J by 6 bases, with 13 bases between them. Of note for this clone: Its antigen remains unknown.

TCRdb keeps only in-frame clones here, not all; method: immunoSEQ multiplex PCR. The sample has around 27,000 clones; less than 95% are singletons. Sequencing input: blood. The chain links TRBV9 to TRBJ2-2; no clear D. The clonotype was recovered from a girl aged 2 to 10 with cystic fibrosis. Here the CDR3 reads CASSVPQGPAGELFF. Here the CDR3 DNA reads TGTGCCAGCAGCGTACCCCAAGGCCCCGCCGGGGAGCTGTTTTTT.